The 22 T cell receptor beta chains below come from one sample, sequenced in a study of blood T cell repertoires in COVID-19. Produced via immunoSEQ multiplex PCR; TCRdb's table is partial and in-frame only. The sample comprises about 260,000 clones, about 83% of which are singletons, and 8.5% to 9.5% rests with the top ten. Input material: peripheral blood. The receptors shown here come from a woman in her fifties or sixties who had recovered from COVID-19.

V gene TRBV5-6 combines with J gene TRBJ1-4; no reliable D call. Germline-derived CDR1 and CDR2 are SGHDT and YYEEEE. The germline V and J ends were trimmed by 4 bases and 6 bases, with 7 bases remaining between them. This CDR3 is built from 12 residues. The CDR3 spells CASSPGDEKLFF. Here the CDR3 DNA reads TGTGCCAGCAGCCCGGGTGATGAAAAACTGTTTTTT.

This rearrangement joins TRBV19 to TRBJ1-5; tentative D call: TRBD1 (6 bases). The CDR3 extends over 14 amino acids. With 7 bases removed from V and 7 bases from J, the gap between germline ends came to 17 bases. From germline, CDR1 is LNHDA and CDR2 SQIVND (reference sequence). The CDR3 spells CASTLGGPGQPQHF. In DNA, the CDR3 is TGTGCCAGTACCCTAGGGGGTCCGGGACAGCCCCAGCATTTT.

The gene calls are TRBV7-2 and TRBJ2-3; 8 bases line up with TRBD2. The CDR3 is made up of 16 amino acids. CDR1 and CDR2 (germline): SGHTA, FQGNSA. V shed 2 bases and J 3 bases; nucleotides not matched to a gene: 7. As DNA, the CDR3 is TGTGCCAGCAGCTTACAAGCGGGAGTGGGGACAGATACGCAGTATTTT. Encoded protein: CASSLQAGVGTDTQYF.

The chain is built from TRBV11-2 and TRBJ1-1; unclear D gene. The V gene lost 2 bases and the J gene lost 4 bases, with 5 bases spanning the gap. CDR1 is SGHAT, CDR2 FQNNGV, per germline. The CDR3 loop spans 12 amino acids. The CDR3 is CASSLQFTEAFF. The CDR3 nucleotides are TGTGCCAGCAGCTTACAGTTCACTGAAGCTTTCTTT.

This clone has a single count. This chain joins TRBV5-6 and TRBJ1-1; TRBD1 matches at 8 bases. The CDR3 totals 15 residues. V was clipped by 2 bases and J by 0 bases; unmatched bases: 3. Germline CDR1 and CDR2: SGHDT and YYEEEE. CDR3 nucleotides: TGTGCCAGCAGCTTTGGACAGGGAATGAACACTGAAGCTTTCTTT. Translating gives CASSFGQGMNTEAFF.

This clone appeared once. V gene TRBV29-1 combines with J gene TRBJ1-1; a weak D match, TRBD1 (5 bases). Germline V gives CDR1 SQVTM, CDR2 ANQGSEA. The CDR3 contains 12 residues. Trimming cost V 2 bases and J 4 bases, with 8 bases left between them. The CDR3 reads CSVEPGPTEAFF. As DNA, the CDR3 is TGCAGCGTTGAACCAGGGCCCACTGAAGCTTTCTTT.

The table lists this clone with a few counts. The rearrangement links TRBV2 to TRBJ2-7; 9 nucleotides match TRBD1. Germline lookup yields CDR1 SNHLY and CDR2 FYNNEI. The CDR3 runs to 14 residues. After removal of 7 bases from V and 3 bases from J, the junction contained 7 bases not matched to a gene. CDR3 loop: CASNSGTGIYEQYF. CDR3 nucleotides: TGTGCCAGCAATTCCGGGACAGGGATCTACGAGCAGTACTTC. Variable domain in full (rest from reference TRBV2 and TRBJ2-7): EPEVTQTPSHQVTQMGQEVILRCVPISNHLYFYWYRQILGQKVEFLVSFYNNEISEKSEIFDDQFSVERPDGSNFTLKIRSTKLEDSAMYFCASNSGTGIYEQYFGPGTRLTVT.

This rearrangement joins TRBV27 to TRBJ1-2; D possibly corresponds to TRBD1 (5 bases). Deletions cut 2 bases from V and 0 bases from J, with 7 bases between. The CDR3 runs 14 residues. The germline V gene has CDR1 MNHEY and CDR2 SMNVEV (reference sequence). The CDR3 reads CASSLQGANYGYTF. For the CDR3, the DNA is TGTGCCAGCAGTTTACAGGGCGCTAACTATGGCTACACCTTC.

This CDR3 reads CSATDKQGDYEQYF. CDR3 DNA sequence: TGCAGTGCTACTGACAAACAGGGGGACTACGAGCAGTACTTC. The chain is built from TRBV20-1 and TRBJ2-7; 8 nucleotides line up with TRBD1. Germline V gene data show CDR1 as DFQATT and CDR2 as SNEGSKA (reference sequence). The CDR3 extends over 14 amino acids. V dropped 4 bases and J dropped 3; count of bases not matched to a gene: 8.

The chain combines TRBV2 with TRBJ2-3; D is possibly TRBD2 (7 bases). The V end was cut by 8 bases, the J end by 5 bases, with 17 bases between. The CDR3 length is 14 residues. Germline lookup yields CDR1 SNHLY and CDR2 FYNNEI. CDR3 nucleotide sequence: TGTGCCAGCTGGGGAGGGGGGGCTGTAGATACGCAGTATTTT. It encodes CASWGGGAVDTQYF. Variable domain in full (rest from reference TRBV2 and TRBJ2-3): EPEVTQTPSHQVTQMGQEVILRCVPISNHLYFYWYRQILGQKVEFLVSFYNNEISEKSEIFDDQFSVERPDGSNFTLKIRSTKLEDSAMYFCASWGGGAVDTQYFGPGTRLTVL.

V and J are TRBV2 and TRBJ2-7, with 7 bases identical to TRBD1. CDR1 is SNHLY, CDR2 FYNNEI, per germline. The ends lost 1 base at V and 5 bases at J; junction bases unmatched: 8. The CDR3 covers 15 residues. This CDR3 is CASSEGQGGSNEQYF. The CDR3 DNA sequence: TGTGCCAGCAGTGAAGGACAGGGTGGTTCCAACGAGCAGTACTTC.

The chain combines TRBV27 with TRBJ2-1; D gene unclear. The CDR3 loop spans 15 amino acids. V lost 5 bases, J lost 5 bases, and 16 bases lay in between. Germline CDR1 reads MNHEY; CDR2 reads SMNVEV (reference sequence). CDR3 coding DNA: TGTGCCAGCAGTCCCGCCGCCCTCAGGAACAATGAGCAGTTCTTC. Translated, it gives CASSPAALRNNEQFF.

The genes are TRBV20-1 and TRBJ2-3; TRBD2 agrees at 11 bases. Per the germline V gene, CDR1 is DFQATT and CDR2 is SNEGSKA (reference sequence). V gave up 3 bases and J gave up 0 bases; unmatched junction bases: 11. This CDR3 has 18 amino acids. The CDR3 here is CSASARTSGSWSTDTQYF. In DNA, the CDR3 is TGCAGTGCTAGTGCTAGGACTAGCGGGTCCTGGAGCACAGATACGCAGTATTTT.

J is TRBJ2-5 and V is TRBV11-2; TRBD2 matches at 15 bases. The ends lost 5 bases at V and 4 bases at J; junction bases unmatched: 2. The germline CDR1 and CDR2 sequences are SGHAT and FQNNGV. The CDR3 runs 15 residues. The CDR3 here is CASSRTSGRAETQYF. CDR3 coding DNA: TGTGCCAGCAGCCGGACTAGCGGGAGGGCAGAGACCCAGTACTTC.

The chain recombines TRBV9 with TRBJ1-1; D not resolved. CDR3 length equals 15 residues. Germline lookup yields CDR1 SGDLS and CDR2 YYNGEE. V lost 0 bases and J lost 1, with 10 bases in between. Here the CDR3 DNA reads TGTGCCAGCAGCGTAGTCTCGGGAAGGAACACTGAAGCTTTCTTT. This translates into CASSVVSGRNTEAFF.

On this clone: Its ends do not fully match the called genes, so a read error is possible. The rearrangement joins TRBV6-5 to TRBJ1-4; no clear D gene. In germline, CDR1 is MNHEY, CDR2 SVGAGI. CDR3 size: 13 residues. This CDR3 is CAGRTPTNEKLFF. The CDR3 bases are TGTGCCGGCAGGACTCCGACTAATGAAAAACTGTTTTTT.

The V gene is TRBV19, the J gene TRBJ2-1; perhaps TRBD1 as D (5 bases). The CDR3 sequence is 14 residues long. Germline V gene lookup returns CDR1 LNHDA and CDR2 SQIVND (reference sequence). Trimming pared 4 bases from V and 5 bases from J, leaving 12 bases between. CDR3 bases: TGTGCCAGTAGTAACCAGGGTTGGGACAATGAGCAGTTCTTC. This gives the protein CASSNQGWDNEQFF.

V usage is TRBV3-1 (or the pseudogene TRBV3-2) and J usage is TRBJ2-7; tentative D call: TRBD1 (5 bases). Trimming shortened V by 0 bases and J by 9 bases, and 9 bases separated the two germline ends. Looked up from germline, CDR1 is LGHDT and CDR2 is YNNKEL (reference sequence). The CDR3 runs to 12 residues. The CDR3 here is CASSQDRGLQYF. In DNA form, the CDR3 reads TGTGCCAGCAGCCAAGATAGGGGATTGCAGTACTTC.

The CDR3 bases are TGTGCCAGCAGCCAACCCGGGACAGGGTCCTACGAGCAGTACTTC. Residues: CASSQPGTGSYEQYF. The V call is TRBV14, the J call TRBJ2-7; 9 nucleotides align to TRBD1. This CDR3 is 15 amino acids long. The V and J ends lost 2 bases and 1 base, in that order; junction bases with no gene match: 3. Germline lookup yields CDR1 SGHDN and CDR2 FVKESK.

This sequence joins TRBV5-1 and TRBJ2-3, with TRBD1 matching over 8 bases. After removal of 4 bases from V and 0 bases from J, the junction contained 7 bases not matched to a gene. Germline V gene sequence: CDR1 SGHRS, CDR2 YFSETQ. The CDR3 sequence is 16 residues long. The CDR3 nucleotides read TGCGCCAGCAGCACAGGACAGGGAGGTAGCACAGATACGCAGTATTTT. Protein sequence: CASSTGQGGSTDTQYF.

The gene calls are TRBV19 and TRBJ2-7, with TRBD2 matching 9 bases. The CDR3 runs 13 residues. CDR1 is LNHDA and CDR2 is SQIVND in the germline V gene (reference sequence). V lost 7 bases, J lost 6 bases, and 7 bases stayed unmatched. CDR3 residues: CASTGTAGGEQYF. The DNA of the CDR3 is TGTGCCAGTACCGGGACAGCGGGGGGCGAGCAGTACTTC. Full variable domain (outside the CDR3, taken from reference TRBV19 and TRBJ2-7): DGGITQSPKYLFRKEGQNVTLSCEQNLNHDAMYWYRQDPGQGLRLIYYSQIVNDFQKGDIAEGYSVSREKKESFPLTVTSAQKNPTAFYLCASTGTAGGEQYFGPGTRLTVT.

The chain recombines TRBV7-2 with TRBJ2-7; TRBD1 agrees at 11 bases. Trimming at V came to 5 bases and at J to 5 bases, leaving 11 bases not matched to a gene. The CDR3 is made up of 16 amino acids. In germline, CDR1 is SGHTA, CDR2 FQGNSA. CDR3 sequence (DNA): TGTGCCAGCAGCCTATCTTCTGGACAGGGGGCTAACGAGCAGTACTTC. It codes for CASSLSSGQGANEQYF.